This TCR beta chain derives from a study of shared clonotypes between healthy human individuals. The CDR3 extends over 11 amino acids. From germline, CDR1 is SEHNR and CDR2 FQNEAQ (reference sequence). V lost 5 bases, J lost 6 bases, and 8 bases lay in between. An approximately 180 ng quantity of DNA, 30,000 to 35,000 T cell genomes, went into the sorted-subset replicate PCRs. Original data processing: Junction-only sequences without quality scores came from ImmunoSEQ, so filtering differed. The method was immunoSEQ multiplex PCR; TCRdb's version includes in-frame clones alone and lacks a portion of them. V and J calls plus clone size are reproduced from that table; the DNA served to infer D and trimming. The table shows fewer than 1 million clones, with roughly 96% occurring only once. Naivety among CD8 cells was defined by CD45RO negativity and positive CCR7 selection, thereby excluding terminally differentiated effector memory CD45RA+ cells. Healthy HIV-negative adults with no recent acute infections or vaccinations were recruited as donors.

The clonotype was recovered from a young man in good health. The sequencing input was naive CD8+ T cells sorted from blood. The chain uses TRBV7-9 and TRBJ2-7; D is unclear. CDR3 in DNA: TGTGCCAGCAGCCCGGCTTTCGAGCAGTACTTC. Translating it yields CASSPAFEQYF.